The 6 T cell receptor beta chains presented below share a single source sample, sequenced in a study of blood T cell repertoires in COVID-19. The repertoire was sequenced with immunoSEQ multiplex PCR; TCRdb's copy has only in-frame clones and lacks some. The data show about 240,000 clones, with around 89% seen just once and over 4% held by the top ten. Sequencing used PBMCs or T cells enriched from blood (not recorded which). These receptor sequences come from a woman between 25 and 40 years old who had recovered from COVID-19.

CDR3 DNA: TGTGCCAGCAGTACTTCCGGGACAGGGCGCGAGCAGTACTTC. It yields the protein CASSTSGTGREQYF. This rearrangement joins TRBV28 to TRBJ2-7, with TRBD1 matching 9 bases. V shed 5 bases and J 6 bases; nucleotides not matched to a gene: 8. Germline loops: CDR1 MDHEN, CDR2 SYDVKM. The CDR3 totals 14 residues.

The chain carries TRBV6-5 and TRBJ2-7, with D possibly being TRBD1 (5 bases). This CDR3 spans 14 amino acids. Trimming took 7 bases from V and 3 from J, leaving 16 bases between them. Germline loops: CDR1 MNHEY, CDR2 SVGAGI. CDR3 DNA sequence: TGTGCCAGCACCCCTACTACAGGATTCTACGAGCAGTACTTC. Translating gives CASTPTTGFYEQYF.

The CDR3 region is CAVSGGNTGELFF. In nucleotides, the CDR3 is TGTGCAGTATCAGGGGGGAACACCGGGGAGCTGTTTTTT. The chain employs TRBV5-4 and TRBJ2-2, with TRBD1 matching over 7 bases. The length of the CDR3 is 13 residues. Germline V CDR1 and CDR2: SGHNT, YYREEE (reference sequence).

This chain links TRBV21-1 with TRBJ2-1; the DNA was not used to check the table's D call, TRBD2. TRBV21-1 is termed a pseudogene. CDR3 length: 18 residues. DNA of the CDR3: TGTGCCAGCAGCAATGTTGCTAGCAGCCCAACAAGGTACAATGAGCAGTTCTTC. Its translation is CASSNVASSPTRYNEQFF.

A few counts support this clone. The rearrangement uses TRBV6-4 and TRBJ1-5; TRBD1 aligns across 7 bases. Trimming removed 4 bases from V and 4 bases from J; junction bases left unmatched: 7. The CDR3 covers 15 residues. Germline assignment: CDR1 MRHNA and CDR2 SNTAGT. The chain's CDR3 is CASSVRDRLNQPQHF. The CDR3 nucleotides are TGTGCCAGCAGTGTTAGGGACAGATTAAATCAGCCCCAGCATTTT.

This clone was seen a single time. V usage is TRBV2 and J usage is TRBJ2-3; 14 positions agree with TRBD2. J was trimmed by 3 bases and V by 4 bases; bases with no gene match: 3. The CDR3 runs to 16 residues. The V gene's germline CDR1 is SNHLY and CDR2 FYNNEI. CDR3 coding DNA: TGTGCCAGCAGTGCCGGGACTAGCGGGAGAACAGATACGCAGTATTTT. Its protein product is CASSAGTSGRTDTQYF.